This T cell receptor (beta chain) came from a study of OX40 agonist ivuxolimab in advanced cancers. Study in general: It was ivuxolimab, an agonistic anti-OX40 (CD134) antibody, that patients were treated with.

Generated by immunoSEQ multiplex PCR, the TCRdb table keeps only in-frame clones and is missing some. The repertoire holds thousands of clones, more than 65% seen once, with around 13% in the top ten. V was cut by 5 bases and J by 4 bases, with 12 bases left in between. Germline CDR1 SGHDT, CDR2 YYEEEE. The CDR3 is 13 amino acids. The receptor was isolated from an adult with an advanced solid tumor such as melanoma, head and neck, liver or kidney cancer. Specimen: CD4+ or CD8+ T cells sorted from blood, collected in a trial of the OX40 agonist ivuxolimab. V gene TRBV5-6 combines with J gene TRBJ1-1; D is unresolved. CDR3 nucleotides: TGTGCCAGCAGTCAACCCGCTCGCACTGAAGCTTTCTTT. Encoded protein: CASSQPARTEAFF. The whole variable domain, remainder taken from reference TRBV5-6 and TRBJ1-1, is DAGVTQSPTHLIKTRGQQVTLRCSPKSGHDTVSWYQQALGQGPQFIFQYYEEEERQRGNFPDRFSGHQFPNYSSELNVNALLLGDSALYLCASSQPARTEAFFGQGTRLTVV.